Each of the 3 T cell receptor beta chains below was sequenced from the same sample in a study of chronic HIV infection and antiretroviral therapy. TCRdb recomputed calls from the 5' RACE reads with MiXCR, one row per CDR3 protein. Counted here are approximately 47,000 distinct CDR3 sequences, over 15% occurring once; the ten biggest clones make up around 2.8%. Material: peripheral blood. The origin of the receptors is an adult who had HIV and had not received antiretroviral therapy, or was an uninfected healthy control (not recorded which).

This clonotype has just a few counts. The chain couples TRBV4-1 to TRBJ1-1; no clear D. The CDR3 is made up of 15 amino acids. Trimming stripped 0 bases from V and 0 bases from J, with 8 bases between. Germline loops: CDR1 MGHRA, CDR2 YSYEKL. CDR3 region: CASSQDRKVNTEAFF. DNA for the CDR3: TGCGCCAGCAGCCAAGATCGCAAGGTGAACACTGAAGCTTTCTTT.

This chain connects TRBV3-1 to TRBJ2-5; 16 bases are a match to TRBD2. The CDR3 is 19 residues long. After removal of 4 bases from V and 4 bases from J, the junction contained 12 bases not matched to a gene. Germline assignment: CDR1 LGHDT and CDR2 YNNKEL (reference sequence). The CDR3 DNA reads TGTGCCAGCAGCCTGGGAGGGACTAGCGGGAGGGCCCGTGGAGAGACCCAGTACTTC. Amino acids: CASSLGGTSGRARGETQYF.

In its sample, this clonotype was seen a few times. The CDR3 DNA follows: TGTGCCAGCAGCCCCACAGGGGGGGCCGGGGAGCTGTTTTTT. Protein product: CASSPTGGAGELFF. This chain joins TRBV7-9 and TRBJ2-2; D possibly corresponds to TRBD1 (8 bases). The CDR3 loop spans 14 amino acids. The V and J ends lost 5 bases and 6 bases respectively, with 13 bases between them. Germline CDR1 SEHNR, CDR2 FQNEAQ (reference sequence).